This T cell receptor (beta chain) was obtained from a study of radiotherapy plus CTLA-4 blockade in lung cancer. Study results and caveats: Increased serum interferon-beta after radiation also reportedly predicted response strongly.

Germline-derived CDR1 and CDR2 are WSHSY and SAAADI. This CDR3 spans 13 amino acids. Between the trimmed V and J ends, which lost 7 bases and 2 bases, there was a span of 10 bases. Profiled with immunoSEQ multiplex PCR; TCRdb holds only in-frame clones, not every one. Of 40,000 to 55,000 clones in the sample, approximately 86% were seen once. As regards this clone: Antigen specificity is unknown.

The chain is built from TRBV10-2 and TRBJ2-3, with D unresolved. This sequence originates from a human donor with non-small cell lung cancer that progressed on radiotherapy plus ipilimumab. Some clones in this sample may be carry-over from other donors' samples. The specimen was peripheral blood, collected from a patient treated with radiotherapy plus ipilimumab. The CDR3 here is CASTVSFTDTQYF. As DNA, the CDR3 is TGCGCCAGCACCGTCTCGTTCACAGATACGCAGTATTTT.